The T cell receptor beta chain under discussion was sequenced for a study of T cells in Graves' hyperthyroidism and ophthalmopathy. Trimming pared 6 bases from V and 2 bases from J, leaving 13 bases between. The CDR3 spans 14 residues. Study-wide findings and caveats: Most thyroid-expanded clonotypes above 0.001 were also found in blood.

Template material for amplifying TCR beta CDR3 regions consisted of RNA transcripts. A first-round RT-PCR of the TCR CDR3 used the HTBI primer set. TCRdb re-called the multiplex PCR reads with MiXCR, one entry per CDR3 protein. The table includes about 740,000 distinct CDR3 sequences, 12% to 15% detected once. This clonotype has at least ten counts. The antigen is unknown. Input material: blood. The receptor comes from a woman younger than 35 with Graves' hyperthyroidism. J is TRBJ2-5 and V is TRBV12-3 or TRBV12-4; D possibly corresponds to TRBD1 (6 bases). The DNA of the CDR3 is TGTGCCAGCAGGCCTACAGGGTTTCAAGAGACCCAGTACTTC. Its translation is CASRPTGFQETQYF.